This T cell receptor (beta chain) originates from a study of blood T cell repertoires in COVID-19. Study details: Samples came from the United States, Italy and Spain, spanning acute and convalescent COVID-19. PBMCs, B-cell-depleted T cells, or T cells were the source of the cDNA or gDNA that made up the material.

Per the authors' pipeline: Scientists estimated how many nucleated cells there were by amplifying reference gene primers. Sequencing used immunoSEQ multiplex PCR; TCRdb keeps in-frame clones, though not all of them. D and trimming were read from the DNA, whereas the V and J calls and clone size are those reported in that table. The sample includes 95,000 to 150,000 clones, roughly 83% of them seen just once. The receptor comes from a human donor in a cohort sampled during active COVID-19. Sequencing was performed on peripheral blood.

Here the CDR3 DNA reads TGTGCCAGTATGCTAGGCTATTACTCTGGGGCCAACGTCCTGACTTTC. This translates into CASMLGYYSGANVLTF. The V gene is TRBV19, the J gene TRBJ2-6; D ambiguous. Germline CDR1 LNHDA, CDR2 SQIVND (reference sequence). Trimming removed 7 bases from V and 0 bases from J, with 13 bases in between. This CDR3 contains 16 residues.